This TCR beta chain was captured in a study of identical twins. Study-level points and caveats: Less excess twin sharing appeared in beta out-of-frame sequences. High-abundance cord blood beta clonotypes had fewer insertions; memory repertoires showed none.

As for this clonotype: Its antigen is as yet unknown.

Germline V gene data show CDR1 as SGHNT and CDR2 as YYREEE (reference sequence). V gave up 2 bases and J gave up 11 bases; unmatched junction bases: 11. The CDR3 is 15 amino acids. TCRdb itself ran the 5' RACE reads through MiXCR, one entry per CDR3 protein. The sample consists of 200,000 to 300,000 distinct CDR3 sequences, roughly 13% of them appearing once. The data also belong to a second study, concerning yellow fever vaccine responses in identical twins.

The sequencing sample was made of memory (CD45RO+) T cells sorted from blood. The chain uses TRBV5-4 and TRBJ2-3, with TRBD1 identical over 10 bases. The sequence came from a woman aged 18-29 years in good health. CDR3 loop: CASSLDRGPPQKQYF. CDR3 bases: TGTGCCAGCAGCTTAGACAGGGGGCCCCCCCAGAAGCAGTATTTT.